This T cell receptor beta chain was retrieved from a study of T-cell reconstitution after alpha-beta-depleted transplantation in children. Regarding the study as a whole: The study reportedly traced alpha-beta T cells about two months after transplant to several hundred expanded graft clones. Most T-cell counts and diversity one year after the transplant came from T cells that were newly produced. There were some patients whose high TCRbeta diversity at day 60 came from surviving recipient T cells and thymic progenitors.

This clonotype was seen only a few times. What it binds is not known. The TCRbeta library incorporated unique molecular identifiers. TCRdb independently ran MiXCR on the PCR reads; one entry per CDR3 protein. Here the sample spans about 980,000 distinct CDR3 sequences, under 30% being singletons. The CDR3 runs to 13 residues. Trimming stripped 6 bases from V and 8 bases from J, with 15 bases between. From germline, CDR1 is SGHDT and CDR2 YYEEEE. This clonotype originated in a boy in the first two years of life who had a stem cell transplant for SCID, so the T cells may come from the graft donor. The specimen comprised PBMCs, mostly from graft donor cells, sampled 360 days after TCRalphabeta/CD19-depleted stem cell transplant. The chain combines TRBV5-6 with TRBJ2-1; D is ambiguous. The CDR3 DNA sequence: TGTGCCAGCAATCGGAGTCCGGCGGATGAGCAGTTCTTC. It codes for CASNRSPADEQFF.